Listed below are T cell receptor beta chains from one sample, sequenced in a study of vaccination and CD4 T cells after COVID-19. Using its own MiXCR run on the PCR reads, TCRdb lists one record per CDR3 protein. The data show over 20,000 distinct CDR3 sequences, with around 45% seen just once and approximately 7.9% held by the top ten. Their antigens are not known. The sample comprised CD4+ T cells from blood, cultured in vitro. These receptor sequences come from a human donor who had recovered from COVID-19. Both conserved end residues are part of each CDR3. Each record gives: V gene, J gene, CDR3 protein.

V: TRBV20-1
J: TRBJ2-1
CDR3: CSAKSSGGASYNEQFF

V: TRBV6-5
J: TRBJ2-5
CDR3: CASSLLRQETQYF

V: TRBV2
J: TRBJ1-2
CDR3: CASTGGLTYGYTF

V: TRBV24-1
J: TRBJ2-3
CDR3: CATSRGGSYTGTDTQYF

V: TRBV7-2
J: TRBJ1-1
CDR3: CASSLRMENTEAFF

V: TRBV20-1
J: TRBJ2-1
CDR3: CSARPTRTGTHEQFF

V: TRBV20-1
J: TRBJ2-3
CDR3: CSALLTTGPNTQYF

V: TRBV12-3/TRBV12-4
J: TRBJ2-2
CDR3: CASSAGDTKPGELFF

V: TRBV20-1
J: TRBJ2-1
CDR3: CSASPPGGRYNEQFF

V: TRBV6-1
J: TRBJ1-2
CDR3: CASREDRAYGYTF

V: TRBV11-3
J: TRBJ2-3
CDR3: CASSRTGTGKGFTDTQYF

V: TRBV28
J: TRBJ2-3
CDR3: CASSLPGTGYTDTQYF

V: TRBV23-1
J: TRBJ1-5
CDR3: CASIKGGVQPQHF

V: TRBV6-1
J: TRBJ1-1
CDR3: CASSEAGGLNTEAFF

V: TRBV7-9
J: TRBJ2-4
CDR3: CASSLDRVGNIQYF

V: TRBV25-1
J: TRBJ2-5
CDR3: CASSESGQGLKTQYF

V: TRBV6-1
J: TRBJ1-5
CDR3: CASRETGGIGQPQHF

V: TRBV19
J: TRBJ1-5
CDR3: CASSGRTGGNQPQHF

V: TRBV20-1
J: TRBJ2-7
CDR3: CSASRGSYEQYF

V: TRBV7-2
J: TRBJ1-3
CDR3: CASSLGSTGGGNTIYF

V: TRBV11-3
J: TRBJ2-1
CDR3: CASSFTGGKYNEQFF

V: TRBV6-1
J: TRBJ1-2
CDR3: CASSPTGGRGYGYTF

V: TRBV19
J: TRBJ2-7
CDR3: CASRAGGSSYEQYF

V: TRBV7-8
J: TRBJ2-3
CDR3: CASSSRIDSITTDTQYF

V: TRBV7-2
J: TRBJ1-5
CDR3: CASSLRAYSNQPQHF

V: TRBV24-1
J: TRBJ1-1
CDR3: CATSGGNTEAFF

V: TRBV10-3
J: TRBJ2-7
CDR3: CAISASPGHNEQYF